The present TCR beta chain was sequenced within a study of shared T cell receptors in the human thymus. Clones were sequenced by immunoSEQ multiplex PCR, and TCRdb holds only the in-frame ones, with some missing. The sample holds some 700,000 clones; 70% to 90% are singletons and the top ten take roughly 0.01%. The V end lost 0 bases, the J end lost 4 bases, and 21 bases lay between the germline ends. The germline CDR1 and CDR2 sequences are LGHNT and FRNRAP. CDR3 length equals 18 residues. These data were also reused for a study on human thymus T cells. That study adds: The authors found apparently biased V and J gene usage in thymic and blood repertoires.

The source of this sequence is a girl less than two years old with a congenital heart defect. This rearrangement joins TRBV12-5 to TRBJ1-2; D is uncertain. Specimen: thymocytes. CDR3 bases: TGTGCTAGTGGTTTGGTACTGGAAGGAAAGGGAGATTCCTATGGCTACACCTTC. Its protein product is CASGLVLEGKGDSYGYTF.